Following are 14 T cell receptor beta chains from one sample sequenced in a study of blood T cell repertoires in COVID-19. Here immunoSEQ multiplex PCR was the method, and the copy in TCRdb shows in-frame clones only, minus some. In the table there are a few hundred thousand clones, about four fifths of which are singletons. Input material: peripheral blood. These receptors all come from a person between 65 and 79 years old with COVID-19, enrolled during active disease.

The chain carries TRBV19 and TRBJ1-5; 8 nucleotides agree with TRBD1. The CDR3 length is 16 residues. J was trimmed by 3 bases and V by 5 bases; bases with no gene match: 9. Looked up from germline, CDR1 is LNHDA and CDR2 is SQIVND (reference sequence). The CDR3 DNA is TGTGCCAGTAGTCCCCGGACAGGGAATGTCAATCAGCCCCAGCATTTT. It specifies CASSPRTGNVNQPQHF.

V and J are TRBV7-9 and TRBJ2-5, with D possibly being TRBD1 (6 bases). Trimming removed 1 base at V and 0 bases at J, with 9 bases between. The CDR3 consists of 15 residues. Germline values: CDR1 SEHNR, CDR2 FQNEAQ (reference sequence). In DNA, the CDR3 is TGTGCCAGCAGCTTAGGGGGGACACACCAAGAGACCCAGTACTTC. It yields the protein CASSLGGTHQETQYF.

J is TRBJ2-1 and V is TRBV7-2, with 13 bases identical to TRBD2. The V gene end was trimmed by 3 bases and the J gene end by 15 bases; junction bases not matched to a gene: 20. The CDR3 loop spans 18 amino acids. CDR1 SGHTA and CDR2 FQGNSA come from the germline V gene. The CDR3 loop reads CASSLSQPRLAGGNVRFF. The CDR3 region has the DNA TGTGCCAGCAGCTTGAGCCAGCCCAGACTAGCGGGAGGTAATGTGCGGTTCTTC. Drawing the rest from reference TRBV7-2 and TRBJ2-1, the complete variable domain is GAGVSQSPSNKVTEKGKDVELRCDPISGHTALYWYRQSLGQGLEFLIYFQGNSAPDKSGLPSDRFSAERTGGSVSTLTIQRTQQEDSAVYLCASSLSQPRLAGGNVRFFGPGTRLTVL.

The chain is built from TRBV6-5 and TRBJ1-2, with TRBD1 identical over 7 bases. V was clipped by 5 bases and J by 3 bases; unmatched bases: 3. Germline loops: CDR1 MNHEY, CDR2 SVGAGI. The CDR3 runs 13 residues. DNA of the CDR3: TGTGCCAGCAGTCGGGACAGCGACTATGGCTACACCTTC. It encodes CASSRDSDYGYTF.

The chain is built from TRBV6-5 and TRBJ1-1; TRBD1 matches 8 bases. The CDR3 length is 14 residues. Germline CDR1 and CDR2: MNHEY and SVGAGI. J was trimmed by 4 bases and V by 7 bases; bases with no gene match: 8. The CDR3 DNA reads TGTGCCAGCACCCACCGAACAGGGGGCACTGAAGCTTTCTTT. Protein: CASTHRTGGTEAFF.

This clone was recorded many times. The CDR3 DNA reads TGTGCCAGCAGTCGCGAATATCGCGCCGCCTACGAGCAGTACTTC. Protein: CASSREYRAAYEQYF. The gene calls are TRBV6-5 and TRBJ2-7; no clear D. V lost 5 bases to trimming and J lost 2 bases, with 16 bases between them. In germline, CDR1 is MNHEY, CDR2 SVGAGI. This CDR3 region has 15 residues.

This clone was detected once. The chain carries TRBV6-6 and TRBJ1-1; 7 bases are shared with TRBD1. CDR1 is MNHNY and CDR2 is SVGAGI in the germline V gene (reference sequence). V was pared by 5 bases and J by 3 bases, with 15 bases of the junction left unmatched. The CDR3 loop spans 17 amino acids. The DNA for the CDR3 is TGTGCCAGCAGTCGATCACAGGGGAGGTGGCAACACACTGAAGCTTTCTTT. Its translation is CASSRSQGRWQHTEAFF.

V is TRBV6-5 and J is TRBJ2-7; 8 bases match TRBD2. This CDR3 region has 14 residues. Trimming removed 0 bases from V and 6 bases from J; junction bases left unmatched: 4. The germline CDR1 and CDR2 sequences are MNHEY and SVGAGI. The CDR3 loop reads CASSYSSGGGEQYF. For the CDR3, the DNA is TGTGCCAGCAGTTACTCTTCGGGGGGGGGCGAGCAGTACTTC.

The gene calls are TRBV30 and TRBJ2-2, with D perhaps matching TRBD2 (5 bases). CDR1 GTSNPN and CDR2 SVGIG come from the germline V gene (reference sequence). The CDR3 covers 15 residues. Trimming left V 0 bases short and J 4 bases short, with 12 bases between. This CDR3 is CAWSVDTSFTGELFF. The CDR3 nucleotides are TGTGCCTGGAGTGTAGACACTAGTTTCACCGGGGAGCTGTTTTTT.

V gene TRBV19 combines with J gene TRBJ2-7, with 7 bases matching TRBD2. The length of the CDR3 is 14 residues. CDR1 is LNHDA, CDR2 SQIVND, per germline (reference sequence). Germline trimming cut 0 bases from V and 3 bases from J; bases unmatched to any gene: 2. The CDR3 DNA follows: TGTGCCAGTAGTATAGAGGGACTACACTACGAGCAGTACTTC. It encodes CASSIEGLHYEQYF.

The V and J genes are TRBV30 and TRBJ1-5; 9 positions agree with TRBD1. This CDR3 comprises 14 residues. After removal of 2 bases from V and 7 bases from J, the junction contained 6 bases not matched to a gene. Germline CDR1 GTSNPN, CDR2 SVGIG (reference sequence). CDR3 in DNA: TGTGCCTGGAGTTCTTGGACAGGGGACCAGCCCCAGCATTTT. Translated: CAWSSWTGDQPQHF.

J is TRBJ2-1 and V is TRBV11-1; D perhaps matches TRBD1 (6 bases). CDR1 is SGHAT and CDR2 is FQDESV in the germline V gene (reference sequence). V was cut by 5 bases and J by 4 bases, with 18 bases left in between. This CDR3 spans 16 amino acids. CDR3 in amino acids: CASSLRDTRLYNEQFF. The DNA of the CDR3 is TGTGCCAGCAGCCTCAGGGACACGCGGTTATACAATGAGCAGTTCTTC.

V is TRBV5-6 and J is TRBJ1-2; TRBD1 aligns across 7 bases. This CDR3 region has 13 residues. Germline V gene data show CDR1 as SGHDT and CDR2 as YYEEEE. After removal of 4 bases from V and 7 bases from J, the junction contained 7 bases not matched to a gene. The CDR3: CASSGDRVGGYTF. CDR3 DNA sequence: TGTGCCAGCAGCGGCGACAGGGTTGGTGGCTACACCTTC.

The chain is built from TRBV19 and TRBJ1-5; the match to TRBD1 covers 7 bases. The germline CDR1 and CDR2 sequences are LNHDA and SQIVND (reference sequence). CDR3 length: 17 residues. Trimming at V came to 6 bases and at J to 0 bases, leaving 11 bases not matched to a gene. The CDR3: CASRGTALFYSNQPQHF. In DNA, the CDR3 is TGTGCCAGTAGAGGGACAGCATTATTCTATAGCAATCAGCCCCAGCATTTT.